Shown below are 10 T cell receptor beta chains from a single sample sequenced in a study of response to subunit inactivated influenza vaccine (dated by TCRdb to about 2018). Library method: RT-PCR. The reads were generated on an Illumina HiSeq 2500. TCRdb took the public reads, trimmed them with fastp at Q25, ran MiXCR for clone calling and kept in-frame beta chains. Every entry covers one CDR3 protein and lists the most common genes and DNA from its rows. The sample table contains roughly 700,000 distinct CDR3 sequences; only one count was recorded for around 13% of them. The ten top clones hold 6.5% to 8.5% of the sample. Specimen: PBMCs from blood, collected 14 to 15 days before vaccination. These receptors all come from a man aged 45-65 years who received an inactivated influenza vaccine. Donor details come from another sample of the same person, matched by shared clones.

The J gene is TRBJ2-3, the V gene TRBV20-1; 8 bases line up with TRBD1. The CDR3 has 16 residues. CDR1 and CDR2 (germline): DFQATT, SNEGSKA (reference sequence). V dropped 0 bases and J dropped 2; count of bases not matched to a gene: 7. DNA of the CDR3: TGCAGTGCTAGAGATGAGGCAGGGGGCAACACAGATACGCAGTATTTT. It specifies CSARDEAGGNTDTQYF.

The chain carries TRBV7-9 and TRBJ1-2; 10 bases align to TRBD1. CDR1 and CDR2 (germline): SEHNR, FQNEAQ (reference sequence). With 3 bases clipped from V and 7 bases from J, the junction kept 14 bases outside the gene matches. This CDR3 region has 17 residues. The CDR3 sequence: CASSFSDRTGTGVGYTF. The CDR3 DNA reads TGTGCCAGCAGCTTTTCGGACCGGACCGGGACAGGGGTTGGCTACACCTTC.

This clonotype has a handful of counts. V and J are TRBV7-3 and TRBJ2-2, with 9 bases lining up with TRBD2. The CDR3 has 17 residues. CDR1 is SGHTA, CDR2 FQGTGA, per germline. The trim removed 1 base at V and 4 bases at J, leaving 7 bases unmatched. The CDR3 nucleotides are TGTGCCAGCAGCTTAATAAGCGCGACTAGCGGCACCGGGGAGCTGTTTTTT. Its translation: CASSLISATSGTGELFF. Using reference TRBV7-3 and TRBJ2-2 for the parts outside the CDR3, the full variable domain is GAGVSQTPSNKVTEKGKYVELRCDPISGHTALYWYRQSLGQGPEFLIYFQGTGAADDSGLPNDRFFAVRPEGSVSTLKIQRTERGDSAVYLCASSLISATSGTGELFFGEGSRLTVL.

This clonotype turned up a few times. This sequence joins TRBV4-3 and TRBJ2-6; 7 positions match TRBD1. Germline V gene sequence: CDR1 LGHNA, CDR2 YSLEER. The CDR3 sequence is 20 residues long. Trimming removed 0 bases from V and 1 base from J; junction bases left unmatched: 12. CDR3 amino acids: CASSQDQGDRVYSGANVLTF. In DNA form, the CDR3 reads TGCGCCAGCAGCCAAGATCAGGGTGACAGGGTGTATTCTGGGGCCAACGTCCTGACTTTC.

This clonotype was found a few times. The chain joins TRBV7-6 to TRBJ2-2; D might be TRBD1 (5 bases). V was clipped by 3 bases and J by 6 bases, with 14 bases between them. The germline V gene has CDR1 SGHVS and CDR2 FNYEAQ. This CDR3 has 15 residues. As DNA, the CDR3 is TGTGCCAGCAGCTTCGCCAGCAAGGGGCCCGGGGAGCTGTTTTTT. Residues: CASSFASKGPGELFF. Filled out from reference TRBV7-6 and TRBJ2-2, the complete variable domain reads GAGVSQSPRYKVTKRGQDVALRCDPISGHVSLYWYRQALGQGPEFLTYFNYEAQQDKSGLPNDRFSAERPEGSISTLTIQRTEQRDSAMYRCASSFASKGPGELFFGEGSRLTVL.

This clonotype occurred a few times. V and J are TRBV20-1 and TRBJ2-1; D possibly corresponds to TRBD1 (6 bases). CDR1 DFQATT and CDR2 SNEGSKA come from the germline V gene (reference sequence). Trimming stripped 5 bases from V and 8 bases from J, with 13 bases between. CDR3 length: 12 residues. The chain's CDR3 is CSAHRGNDEQFF. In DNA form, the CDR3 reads TGCAGTGCTCATAGGGGGAACGATGAGCAGTTCTTC.

CDR3 in amino acids: CASRRQGIGDTQYF. CDR3 in DNA: TGTGCCAGCAGAAGACAGGGGATAGGGGATACGCAGTATTTT. The chain couples TRBV27 to TRBJ2-3; 8 bases match TRBD1. V was pared by 6 bases and J by 6 bases, with 8 bases of the junction left unmatched. The CDR3 length is 14 residues. Germline V gene data show CDR1 as MNHEY and CDR2 as SMNVEV (reference sequence).

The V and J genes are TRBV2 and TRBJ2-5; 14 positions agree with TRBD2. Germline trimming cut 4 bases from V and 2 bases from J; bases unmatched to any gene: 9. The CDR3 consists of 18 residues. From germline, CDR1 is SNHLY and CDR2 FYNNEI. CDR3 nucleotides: TGTGCCAGCAGTGGCGGAGCGGGGACTAGCGGGAGACAAGAGACCCAGTACTTC. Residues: CASSGGAGTSGRQETQYF.

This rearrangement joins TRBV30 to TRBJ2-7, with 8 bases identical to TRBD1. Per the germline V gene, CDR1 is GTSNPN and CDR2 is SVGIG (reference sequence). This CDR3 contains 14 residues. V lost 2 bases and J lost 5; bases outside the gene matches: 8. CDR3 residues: CAWSRGQGFNEQYF. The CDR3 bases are TGTGCCTGGAGTAGAGGACAGGGTTTTAACGAGCAGTACTTC.

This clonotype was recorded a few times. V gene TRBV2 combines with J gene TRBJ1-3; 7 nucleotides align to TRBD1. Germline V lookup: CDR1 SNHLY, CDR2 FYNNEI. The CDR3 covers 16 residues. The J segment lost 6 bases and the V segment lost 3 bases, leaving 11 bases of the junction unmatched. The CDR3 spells CASSESGQISSNTIYF. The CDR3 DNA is TGTGCCAGCAGTGAGTCGGGACAGATCTCCTCAAACACCATATATTTT.